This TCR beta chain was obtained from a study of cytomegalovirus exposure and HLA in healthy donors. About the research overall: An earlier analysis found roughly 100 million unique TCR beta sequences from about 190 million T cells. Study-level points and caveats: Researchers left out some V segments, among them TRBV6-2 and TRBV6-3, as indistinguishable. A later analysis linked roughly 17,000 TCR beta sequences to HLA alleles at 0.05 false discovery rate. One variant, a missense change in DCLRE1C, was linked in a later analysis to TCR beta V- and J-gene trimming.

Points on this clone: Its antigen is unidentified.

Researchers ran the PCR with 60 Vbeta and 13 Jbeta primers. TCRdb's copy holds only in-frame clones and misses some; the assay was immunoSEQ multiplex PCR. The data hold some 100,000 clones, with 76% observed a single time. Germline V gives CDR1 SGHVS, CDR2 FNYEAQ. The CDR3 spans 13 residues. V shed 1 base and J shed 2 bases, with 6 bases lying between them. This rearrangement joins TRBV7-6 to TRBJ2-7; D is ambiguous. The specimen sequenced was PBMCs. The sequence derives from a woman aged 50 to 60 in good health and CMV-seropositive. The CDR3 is CASSLDKAYEQYF. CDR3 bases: TGTGCCAGCAGCTTAGACAAAGCCTACGAGCAGTACTTC.